The text below deals with one TCR beta chain. What it binds is not known. Germline and junction disagree at one end, which may indicate a read error. The template used for profiling TCR beta VDJ and CDR3 was genomic DNA. TCRdb re-called the reads through MiXCR, storing one row per CDR3 protein. The sample lists some 160,000 distinct CDR3 sequences, around 48% occurring once. CDR3 size: 15 residues. The germline V gene encodes CDR1 DFQATT and CDR2 SNEGSKA (reference sequence). These data come from a study of CD8+CD57+ T cells in acquired aplastic anemia. Overall study findings and caveats: No significant difference in CD8+ Simpson's diversity was found between patients and controls. The study identified about 30 CD8+ CDR3 sequences shared by patients and controls.

The authors sequenced patients whose flow cytometry had shown CD8+CD57+ cell expansion. Patients had undergone no therapy by the time their blood was sampled. This rearrangement joins TRBV20-1 to TRBJ2-5, with TRBD1 matching 10 bases. The sequenced sample consisted of sorted CD4+, CD8+, or CD8+CD57+ T cells (not recorded which) from PBMCs. This TCR was sampled from a human donor with aplastic anemia. The CDR3 DNA follows: TGCGGTGCAGAGCTGGGACAGGGGATCCAAGAGACCCAGTACTTC. It codes for CGAELGQGIQETQYF.